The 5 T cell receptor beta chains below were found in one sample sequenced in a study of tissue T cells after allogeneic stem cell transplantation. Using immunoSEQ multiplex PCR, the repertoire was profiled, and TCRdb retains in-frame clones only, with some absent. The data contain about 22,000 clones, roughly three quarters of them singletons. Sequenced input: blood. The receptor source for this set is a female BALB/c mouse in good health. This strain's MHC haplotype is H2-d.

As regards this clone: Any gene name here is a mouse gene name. The CDR3 bases that were read are TGTGCCAGCAGTCGACTGGGGGACGAAACGCTGTAT. It codes for CASSRLGDETLY. The whole CDR3 protein reads CASSRLGDETLYF. The genes are TRBV5 and TRBJ2-3, with TRBD2 identical over 9 bases. The DNA ends 1 residue before the CDR3 does, and the rest of the CDR3 is filled in from the germline J gene. This CDR3 region has 13 residues. Trimming removed 6 bases from V and 6 bases from J; junction bases left unmatched: 4. Germline loops: CDR1 LGHNA, CDR2 YNLKQL (reference sequence).

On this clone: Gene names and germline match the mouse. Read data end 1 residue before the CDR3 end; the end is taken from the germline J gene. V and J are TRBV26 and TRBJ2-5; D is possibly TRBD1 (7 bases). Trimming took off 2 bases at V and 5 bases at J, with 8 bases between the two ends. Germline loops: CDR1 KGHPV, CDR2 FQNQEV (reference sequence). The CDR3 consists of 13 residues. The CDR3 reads CASSLEGADTQYF. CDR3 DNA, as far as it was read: TGTGCCAGCAGTCTGGAGGGGGCAGACACCCAGTAC.

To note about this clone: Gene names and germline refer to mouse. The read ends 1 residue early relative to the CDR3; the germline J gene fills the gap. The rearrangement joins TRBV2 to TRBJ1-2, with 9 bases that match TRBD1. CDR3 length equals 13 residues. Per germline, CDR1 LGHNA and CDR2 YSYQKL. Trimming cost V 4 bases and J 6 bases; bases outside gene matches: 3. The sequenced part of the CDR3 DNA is TGTGCCAGCAGCCCCGGACAGGGGACCGACTACACC. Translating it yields CASSPGQGTDYT. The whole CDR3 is CASSPGQGTDYTF.

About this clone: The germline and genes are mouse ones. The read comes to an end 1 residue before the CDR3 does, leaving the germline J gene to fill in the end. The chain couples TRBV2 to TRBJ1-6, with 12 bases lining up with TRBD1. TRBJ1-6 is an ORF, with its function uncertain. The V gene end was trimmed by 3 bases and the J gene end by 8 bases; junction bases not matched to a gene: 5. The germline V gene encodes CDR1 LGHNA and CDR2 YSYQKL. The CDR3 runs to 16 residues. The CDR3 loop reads CASSHPGQGAYSPLYF. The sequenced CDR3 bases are TGTGCCAGCAGCCACCCGGGACAGGGGGCATATTCGCCCCTCTAC.

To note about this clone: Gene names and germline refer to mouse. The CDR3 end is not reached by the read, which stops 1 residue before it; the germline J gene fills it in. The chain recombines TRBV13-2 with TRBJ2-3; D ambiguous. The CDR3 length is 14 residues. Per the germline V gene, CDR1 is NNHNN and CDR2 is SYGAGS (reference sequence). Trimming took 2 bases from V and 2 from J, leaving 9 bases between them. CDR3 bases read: TGTGCCAGCGGTGAAATGACGGATGCAGAAACGCTGTAT. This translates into CASGEMTDAETLY. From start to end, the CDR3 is CASGEMTDAETLYF.